This T cell receptor (beta chain) was documented in a study of blood T cell repertoires in COVID-19. This clone was counted once. In the original analysis: How many nucleated cells were present was estimated from reference gene primer amplification. The data were produced by immunoSEQ multiplex PCR, yet TCRdb's version contains in-frame clones alone and is incomplete. V, J and clone size derive from that table, while D and trimming were established from the DNA sequence. Here the sample spans hundreds of thousands of clones, roughly four fifths being singletons. The germline CDR1 and CDR2 sequences are MNHEY and SVGAGI. The V end lost 7 bases, the J end lost 7 bases, and 19 bases lay between the germline ends. This CDR3 region has 14 residues.

Sequencing was performed on PBMCs or T cells enriched from blood (not recorded which). The receptor was isolated from a woman in her forties or fifties who had been exposed to COVID-19. The genes are TRBV6-5 and TRBJ1-1; possibly TRBD1 for D (6 bases). Written as DNA, the CDR3 is TGTGCCAGCAACCCTGGGGGGGGGCCATTTGAAGCTTTCTTT. It codes for CASNPGGGPFEAFF.